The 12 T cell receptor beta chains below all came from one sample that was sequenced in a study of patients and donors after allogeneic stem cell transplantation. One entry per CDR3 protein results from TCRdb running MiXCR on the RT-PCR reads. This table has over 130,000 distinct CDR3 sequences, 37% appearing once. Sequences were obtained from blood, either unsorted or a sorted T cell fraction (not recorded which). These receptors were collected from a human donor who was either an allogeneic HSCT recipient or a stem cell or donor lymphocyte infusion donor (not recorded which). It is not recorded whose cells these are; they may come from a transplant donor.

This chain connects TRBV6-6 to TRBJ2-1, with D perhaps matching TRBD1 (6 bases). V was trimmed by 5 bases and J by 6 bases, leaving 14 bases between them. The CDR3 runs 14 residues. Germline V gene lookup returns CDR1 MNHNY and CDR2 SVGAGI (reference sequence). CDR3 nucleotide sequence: TGTGCCAGCAGTCAAGGACAGTTGGTCAATGAGCAGTTCTTC. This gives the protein CASSQGQLVNEQFF.

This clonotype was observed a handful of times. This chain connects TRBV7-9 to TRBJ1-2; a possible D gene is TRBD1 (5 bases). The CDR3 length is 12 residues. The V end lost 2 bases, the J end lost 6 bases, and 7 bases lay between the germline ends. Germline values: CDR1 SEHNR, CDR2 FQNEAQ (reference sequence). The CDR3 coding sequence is TGTGCCAGCAGCTTATGGGGGAATGGCTACACCTTC. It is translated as CASSLWGNGYTF.

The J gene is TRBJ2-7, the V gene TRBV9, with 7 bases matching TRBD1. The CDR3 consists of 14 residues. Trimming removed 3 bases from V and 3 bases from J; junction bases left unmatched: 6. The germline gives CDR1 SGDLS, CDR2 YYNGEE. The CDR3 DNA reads TGTGCCAGCAGCGCGGGACAGTTTTTCTACGAGCAGTACTTC. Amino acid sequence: CASSAGQFFYEQYF.

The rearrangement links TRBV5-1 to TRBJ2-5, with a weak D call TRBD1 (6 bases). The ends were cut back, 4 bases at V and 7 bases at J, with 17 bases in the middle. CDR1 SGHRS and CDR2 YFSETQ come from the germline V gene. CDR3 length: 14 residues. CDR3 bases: TGCGCCAGCAGCCCCGAAGGGGGATGGGGGACCCAGTACTTC. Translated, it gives CASSPEGGWGTQYF.

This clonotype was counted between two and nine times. The CDR3 nucleotides read TGTGCCGGACGAATGGGGGAAAAACTGTTTTTT. Translating it yields CAGRMGEKLFF. The chain recombines TRBV30 with TRBJ1-4; D is unclear. The CDR3 sequence is 11 residues long. Germline values: CDR1 GTSNPN, CDR2 SVGIG (reference sequence). The ends were cut back, 8 bases at V and 8 bases at J, with 12 bases in the middle.

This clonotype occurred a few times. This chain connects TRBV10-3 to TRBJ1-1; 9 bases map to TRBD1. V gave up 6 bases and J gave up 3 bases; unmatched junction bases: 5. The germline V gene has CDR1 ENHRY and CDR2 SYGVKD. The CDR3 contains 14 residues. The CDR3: CAISTDRGDTEAFF. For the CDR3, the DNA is TGTGCCATCAGCACCGACAGGGGGGACACTGAAGCTTTCTTT.

In DNA, the CDR3 is TGTGCCAGCAGTGTCACCTCAGGGGTTACGTACGTC. Protein product: CASSVTSGVTYV. The chain links TRBV6-1 to TRBJ2-7; D may be TRBD1 (6 bases). Trimming left V 4 bases short and J 12 bases short, with 16 bases between. Per the germline V gene, CDR1 is MNHNS and CDR2 is SASEGT. This CDR3 region has 12 residues.

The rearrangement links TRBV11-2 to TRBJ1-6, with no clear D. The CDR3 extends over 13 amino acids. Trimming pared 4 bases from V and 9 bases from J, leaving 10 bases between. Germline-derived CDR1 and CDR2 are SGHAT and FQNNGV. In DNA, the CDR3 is TGTGCCAGCAGCTACGGACGGGTTTCACCCCTCCACTTT. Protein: CASSYGRVSPLHF. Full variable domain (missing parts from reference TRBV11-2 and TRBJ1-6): EAGVAQSPRYKIIEKRQSVAFWCNPISGHATLYWYQQILGQGPKLLIQFQNNGVVDDSQLPKDRFSAERLKGVDSTLKIQPAKLEDSAVYLCASSYGRVSPLHFGNGTRLTVT.

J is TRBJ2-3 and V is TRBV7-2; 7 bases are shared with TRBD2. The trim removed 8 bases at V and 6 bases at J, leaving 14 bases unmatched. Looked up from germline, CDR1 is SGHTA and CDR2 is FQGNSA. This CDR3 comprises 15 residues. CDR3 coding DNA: TGTGCCAGCCTTAAACCCTCTAGCGGTGGGGATACGCAGTATTTT. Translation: CASLKPSSGGDTQYF.

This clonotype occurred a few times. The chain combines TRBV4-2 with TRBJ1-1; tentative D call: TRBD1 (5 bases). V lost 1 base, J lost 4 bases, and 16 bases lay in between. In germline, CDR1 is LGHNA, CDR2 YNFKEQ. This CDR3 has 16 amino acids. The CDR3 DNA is TGTGCCAGCAGCCAAGTTGCAGGGCTCGGGGGCACTGAAGCTTTCTTT. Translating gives CASSQVAGLGGTEAFF.

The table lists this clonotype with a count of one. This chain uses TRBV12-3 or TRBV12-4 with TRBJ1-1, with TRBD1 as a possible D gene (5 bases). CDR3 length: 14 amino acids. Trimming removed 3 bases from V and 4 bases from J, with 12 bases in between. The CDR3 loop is CASSFRDWATEAFF. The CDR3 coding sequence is TGTGCCAGCAGTTTTAGGGACTGGGCCACTGAAGCTTTCTTT.

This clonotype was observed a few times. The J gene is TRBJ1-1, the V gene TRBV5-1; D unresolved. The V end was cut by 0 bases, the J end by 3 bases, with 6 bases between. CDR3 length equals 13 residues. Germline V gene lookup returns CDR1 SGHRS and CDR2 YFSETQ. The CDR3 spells CASSLVQYTEAFF. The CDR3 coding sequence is TGCGCCAGCAGCTTGGTCCAGTACACTGAAGCTTTCTTT.